The 16 T cell receptor beta chains below come from one sample, sequenced in a study of post-analysis software for immune sequencing data. These receptors' targets are unknown. Study conclusions and caveats: Patients used roughly five TRBV segments, including TRBV5-6, TRBV5-1 and TRBV20-1, more often than controls.

TCR beta cDNA libraries included unique molecular identifiers. MiXCR, run by TCRdb on the PCR reads, gives a single entry per CDR3 protein. The sample comprises about half a million distinct CDR3 sequences, 34% of which are singletons, and under 7% rests with the top ten. The sequencing input was blood. Receptors originate from a girl younger than 18 with multiple sclerosis.

The chain uses TRBV9 and TRBJ2-2; 7 bases map to TRBD1. The J segment lost 2 bases and the V segment lost 4 bases, leaving 14 bases of the junction unmatched. The CDR3 loop spans 18 amino acids. CDR1 is SGDLS and CDR2 is YYNGEE in the germline V gene. The CDR3, as DNA: TGTGCCAGCAGCCTAAACCGGGACAGAAGGTCTAACACCGGGGAGCTGTTTTTT. This gives the protein CASSLNRDRRSNTGELFF.

The chain has TRBV10-3 and TRBJ2-5; TRBD2 agrees at 9 bases. The CDR3 contains 15 residues. The trim removed 4 bases at V and 3 bases at J, leaving 6 bases unmatched. The germline CDR1 and CDR2 sequences are ENHRY and SYGVKD. CDR3 loop: CAISVGGGGKETQYF. Written as DNA, the CDR3 is TGTGCCATCAGTGTGGGCGGGGGGGGAAAAGAGACCCAGTACTTC.

The rearrangement uses TRBV6-6 and TRBJ1-2; no clear D gene. CDR1 MNHNY and CDR2 SVGAGI come from the germline V gene (reference sequence). Trimming removed 8 bases from V and 1 base from J, with 14 bases in between. The length of the CDR3 is 14 residues. Here the CDR3 DNA reads TGTGCCAGCCTAACCCTCCCGGATAACTATGGCTACACCTTC. This codes for CASLTLPDNYGYTF.

V usage is TRBV12-3 or TRBV12-4 and J usage is TRBJ1-5; D possibly corresponds to TRBD1 (5 bases). V was shortened by 1 base and J by 2 bases, with 12 bases between the two germline ends. The CDR3 contains 16 residues. CDR3 sequence (DNA): TGTGCCAGCAGTTTAGGTAGCGGGGGGGGCAATCAGCCCCAGCATTTT. Residues: CASSLGSGGGNQPQHF.

The chain recombines TRBV5-1 with TRBJ1-1; no clear D. The V gene lost 4 bases and the J gene lost 2 bases, with 12 bases spanning the gap. CDR1 is SGHRS, CDR2 YFSETQ, per germline. The CDR3 spans 14 residues. The DNA for the CDR3 is TGCGCCAGCAGCACGAGGACGGATAACACTGAAGCTTTCTTT. This sequence encodes CASSTRTDNTEAFF.

In this sample, this clonotype turned up a few times. The chain joins TRBV20-1 to TRBJ2-2; 7 bases are a match to TRBD2. V shed 0 bases and J 1 base; nucleotides not matched to a gene: 11. CDR3 length: 18 amino acids. CDR1 and CDR2 from the germline V gene are DFQATT and SNEGSKA (reference sequence). In DNA, the CDR3 is TGCAGTGCTAGAGATCAATTTGGCGGGGGAGAGAACACCGGGGAGCTGTTTTTT. Encoded protein: CSARDQFGGGENTGELFF.

V gene TRBV29-1 combines with J gene TRBJ1-4; a weak D match, TRBD1 (6 bases). The CDR3 contains 14 residues. Germline V CDR1 and CDR2: SQVTM, ANQGSEA. With 4 bases removed from V and 3 bases from J, the gap between germline ends came to 12 bases. In nucleotides, the CDR3 is TGCAGCGTTGCAAAGGGGGGACCTAATGAAAAACTGTTTTTT. Encoded protein: CSVAKGGPNEKLFF. The full variable domain, with the rest looked up from reference TRBV29-1 and TRBJ1-4, is SAVISQKPSRDICQRGTSLTIQCQVDSQVTMMFWYRQQPGQSLTLIATANQGSEATYESGFVIDKFPISRPNLTFSTLTVSNMSPEDSSIYLCSVAKGGPNEKLFFGSGTQLSVL.

This clonotype occurred many times. The gene calls are TRBV20-1 and TRBJ2-5, with D possibly TRBD2 on 6 matching bases. Deletions cut 1 base from V and 4 bases from J, with 10 bases between. Germline V lookup: CDR1 DFQATT, CDR2 SNEGSKA (reference sequence). The CDR3 contains 13 residues. CDR3 loop: CSARGGGGETQYF. For the CDR3, the DNA is TGCAGTGCTAGAGGGGGAGGTGGAGAGACCCAGTACTTC.

The V gene is TRBV3-1, the J gene TRBJ2-7; no clear D gene. Germline CDR1 is LGHDT and CDR2 is YNNKEL (reference sequence). CDR3 length: 12 residues. V was clipped by 3 bases and J by 2 bases, with 5 bases between them. The CDR3 DNA sequence: TGTGCCAGCAGCCACACTACCTACGAGCAGTACTTC. This encodes CASSHTTYEQYF.

This clonotype was observed at least ten times. The chain couples TRBV29-1 to TRBJ2-7; TRBD2 agrees at 13 bases. The CDR3 is 14 amino acids. The J segment lost 2 bases and the V segment lost 6 bases, leaving 4 bases of the junction unmatched. Germline assignment: CDR1 SQVTM and CDR2 ANQGSEA. CDR3 sequence: CSVVTSGGTYEQYF. The CDR3 DNA sequence: TGCAGCGTGGTGACTAGCGGGGGGACCTACGAGCAGTACTTC.

This clonotype was counted between two and nine times. This chain links TRBV29-1 with TRBJ1-2, with a weak D call TRBD1 (5 bases). Trimming left V 8 bases short and J 1 base short, with 11 bases between. CDR1 and CDR2 from the germline V gene are SQVTM and ANQGSEA. The CDR3 runs 12 residues. The CDR3 DNA is TGCAGCATCGACAGTAATAACTATGGCTACACCTTC. Translated, it gives CSIDSNNYGYTF.

The rearrangement joins TRBV12-3 or TRBV12-4 to TRBJ2-7; D is ambiguous. CDR3 length: 14 residues. V was pared by 2 bases and J by 5 bases, with 13 bases between. CDR3 DNA sequence: TGTGCCAGCAGTTTACTAGGGAAGACGGACGAGCAGTACTTC. It translates to CASSLLGKTDEQYF.

The CDR3 spells CASSWNGGAETQYF. CDR3 DNA: TGTGCCAGCAGCTGGAACGGGGGGGCAGAGACCCAGTACTTC. The chain combines TRBV7-3 with TRBJ2-5; 8 bases match TRBD2. V gave up 4 bases and J gave up 4 bases; unmatched junction bases: 5. This CDR3 has 14 amino acids. The germline V gene has CDR1 SGHTA and CDR2 FQGTGA.

In its sample, this clonotype was seen a few times. The chain is built from TRBV6-6 and TRBJ2-5; TRBD1 matches at 7 bases. V shed 4 bases and J 2 bases; nucleotides not matched to a gene: 7. Looked up from germline, CDR1 is MNHNY and CDR2 is SVGAGI (reference sequence). The CDR3 sequence is 15 residues long. DNA for the CDR3: TGTGCCAGCAGTTTCGACAGGGCCCGTCAAGAGACCCAGTACTTC. It codes for CASSFDRARQETQYF.

The genes are TRBV6-1 and TRBJ1-3, with a tentative D call TRBD1 (5 bases). The germline V gene has CDR1 MNHNS and CDR2 SASEGT. This CDR3 comprises 16 residues. The V and J ends lost 5 bases and 1 base respectively, with 15 bases between them. This CDR3 is CASSPLSTASGNTIYF. The CDR3 coding sequence is TGTGCCAGCAGTCCCTTGTCGACAGCGTCTGGAAACACCATATATTTT.

In its sample, this clonotype was seen a few times. The chain links TRBV5-1 to TRBJ2-5; TRBD1 matches at 9 bases. The end of the DNA fits TRBJ2-7 better, so the J call may be wrong. The CDR3 consists of 16 residues. The germline gives CDR1 SGHRS, CDR2 YFSETQ. In DNA form, the CDR3 reads TGCGCCAGCAGCTTGGGGGCTGGTACAGGGGGCGGCGAGCAGTACTTC. Translated: CASSLGAGTGGGEQYF.